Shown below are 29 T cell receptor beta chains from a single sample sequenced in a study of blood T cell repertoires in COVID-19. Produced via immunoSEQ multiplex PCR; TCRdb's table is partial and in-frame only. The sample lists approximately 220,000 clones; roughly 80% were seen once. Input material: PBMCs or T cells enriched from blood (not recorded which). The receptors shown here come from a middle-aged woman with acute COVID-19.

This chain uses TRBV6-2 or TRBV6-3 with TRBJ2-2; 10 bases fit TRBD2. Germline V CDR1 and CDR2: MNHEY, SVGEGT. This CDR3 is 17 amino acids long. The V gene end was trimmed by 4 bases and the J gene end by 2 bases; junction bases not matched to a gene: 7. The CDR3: CASSFLLAGVNTGELFF. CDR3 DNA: TGTGCCAGCAGTTTCCTCCTAGCGGGGGTCAACACCGGGGAGCTGTTTTTT.

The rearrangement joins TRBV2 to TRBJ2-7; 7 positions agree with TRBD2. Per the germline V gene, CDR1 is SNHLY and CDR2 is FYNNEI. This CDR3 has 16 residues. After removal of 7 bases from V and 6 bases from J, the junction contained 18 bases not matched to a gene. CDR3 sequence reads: CASTPTLAGEGREQYF. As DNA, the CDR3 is TGTGCCAGCACCCCCACGTTGGCGGGAGAGGGACGCGAGCAGTACTTC. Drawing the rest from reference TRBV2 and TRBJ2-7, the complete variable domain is EPEVTQTPSHQVTQMGQEVILRCVPISNHLYFYWYRQILGQKVEFLVSFYNNEISEKSEIFDDQFSVERPDGSNFTLKIRSTKLEDSAMYFCASTPTLAGEGREQYFGPGTRLTVT.

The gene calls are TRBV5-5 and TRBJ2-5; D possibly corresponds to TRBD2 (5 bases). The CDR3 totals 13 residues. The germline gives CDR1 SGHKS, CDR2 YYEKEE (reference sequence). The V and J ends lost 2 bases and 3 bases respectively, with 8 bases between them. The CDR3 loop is CASSFPGKETQYF. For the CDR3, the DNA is TGTGCCAGCAGCTTCCCGGGGAAAGAGACCCAGTACTTC.

CDR3 in DNA: TGTGCCAGTGAGAGTAGAGGGGGCGGCAATCAGCCCCAGCATTTT. As protein: CASESRGGGNQPQHF. J is TRBJ1-5 and V is TRBV2, with 7 bases matching TRBD1. V dropped 9 bases and J dropped 2; count of bases not matched to a gene: 10. The germline V gene has CDR1 SNHLY and CDR2 FYNNEI. The CDR3 loop spans 15 amino acids.

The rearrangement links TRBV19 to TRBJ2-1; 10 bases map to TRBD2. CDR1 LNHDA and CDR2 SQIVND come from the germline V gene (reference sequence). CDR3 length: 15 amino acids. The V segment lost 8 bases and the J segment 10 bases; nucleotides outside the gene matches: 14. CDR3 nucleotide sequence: TGTGCCAGTGAAAGTCGGGCTAGCGGGGGAAAGGAGCAGTTCTTC. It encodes CASESRASGGKEQFF.

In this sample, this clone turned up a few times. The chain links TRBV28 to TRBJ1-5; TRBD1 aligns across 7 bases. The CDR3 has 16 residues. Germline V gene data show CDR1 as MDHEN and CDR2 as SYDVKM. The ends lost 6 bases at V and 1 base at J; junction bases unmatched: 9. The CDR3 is CASRELYRGSNQPQHF. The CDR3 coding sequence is TGTGCCAGCAGAGAACTATACAGGGGCAGCAATCAGCCCCAGCATTTT.

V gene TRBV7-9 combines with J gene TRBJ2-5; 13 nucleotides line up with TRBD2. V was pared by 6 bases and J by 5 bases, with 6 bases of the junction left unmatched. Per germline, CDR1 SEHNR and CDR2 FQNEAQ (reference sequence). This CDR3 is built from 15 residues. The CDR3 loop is CASSPPGLAGETQYF. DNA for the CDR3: TGTGCCAGCAGTCCGCCGGGACTAGCGGGGGAGACCCAGTACTTC.

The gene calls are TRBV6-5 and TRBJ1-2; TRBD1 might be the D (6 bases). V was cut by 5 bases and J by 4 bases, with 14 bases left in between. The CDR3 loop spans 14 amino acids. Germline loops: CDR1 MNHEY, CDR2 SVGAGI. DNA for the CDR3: TGTGCCAGCAGTACAGGGACGCCAGTCTATGGCTACACCTTC. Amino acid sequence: CASSTGTPVYGYTF.

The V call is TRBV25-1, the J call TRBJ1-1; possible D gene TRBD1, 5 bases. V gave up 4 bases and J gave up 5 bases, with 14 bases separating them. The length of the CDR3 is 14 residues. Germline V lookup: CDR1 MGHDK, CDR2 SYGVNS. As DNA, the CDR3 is TGTGCCAGCAGTGGTGGGCCTCAGGGAACTGAAGCTTTCTTT. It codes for CASSGGPQGTEAFF.

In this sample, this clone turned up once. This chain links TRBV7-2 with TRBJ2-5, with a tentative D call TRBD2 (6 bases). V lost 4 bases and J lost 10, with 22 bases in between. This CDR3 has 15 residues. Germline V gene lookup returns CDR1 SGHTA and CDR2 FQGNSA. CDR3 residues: CASSSLSGYQEGQYF. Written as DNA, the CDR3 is TGTGCCAGCAGCTCCCTGTCGGGGTACCAGGAGGGCCAGTACTTC. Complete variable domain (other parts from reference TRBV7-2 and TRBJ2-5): GAGVSQSPSNKVTEKGKDVELRCDPISGHTALYWYRQSLGQGLEFLIYFQGNSAPDKSGLPSDRFSAERTGGSVSTLTIQRTQQEDSAVYLCASSSLSGYQEGQYFGPGTRLLVL.

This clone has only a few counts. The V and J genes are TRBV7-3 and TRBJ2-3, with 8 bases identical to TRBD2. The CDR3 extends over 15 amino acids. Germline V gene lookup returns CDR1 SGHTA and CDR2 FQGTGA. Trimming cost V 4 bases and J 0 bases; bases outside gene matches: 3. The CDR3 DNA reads TGTGCCAGCAGCTGGGTAGCGGGGAGCACAGATACGCAGTATTTT. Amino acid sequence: CASSWVAGSTDTQYF.

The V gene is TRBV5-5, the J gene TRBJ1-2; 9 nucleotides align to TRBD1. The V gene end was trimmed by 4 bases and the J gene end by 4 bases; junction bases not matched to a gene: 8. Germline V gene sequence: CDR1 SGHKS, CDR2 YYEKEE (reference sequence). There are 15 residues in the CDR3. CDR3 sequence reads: CASSRTGVDLYGYTF. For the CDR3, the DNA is TGTGCCAGCAGCAGGACAGGGGTCGATCTCTATGGCTACACCTTC.

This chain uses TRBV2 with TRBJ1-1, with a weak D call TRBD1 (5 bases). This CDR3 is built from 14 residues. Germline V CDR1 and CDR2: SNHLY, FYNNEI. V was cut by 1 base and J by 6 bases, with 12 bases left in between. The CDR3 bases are TGTGCCAGCAGTGAAGTCAGGGTAGGCTCTGAAGCTTTCTTT. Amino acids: CASSEVRVGSEAFF.

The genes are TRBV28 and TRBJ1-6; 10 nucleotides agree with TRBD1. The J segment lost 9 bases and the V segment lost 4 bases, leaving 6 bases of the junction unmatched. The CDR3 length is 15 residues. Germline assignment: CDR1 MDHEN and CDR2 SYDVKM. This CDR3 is CASSWDRGTGSPLHF. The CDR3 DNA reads TGTGCCAGCAGTTGGGACAGGGGAACGGGTTCACCCCTCCACTTT.

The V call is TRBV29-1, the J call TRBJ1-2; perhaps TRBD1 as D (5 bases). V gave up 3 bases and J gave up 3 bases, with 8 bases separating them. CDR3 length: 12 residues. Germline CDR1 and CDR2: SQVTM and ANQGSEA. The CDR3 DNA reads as TGCAGCGTTGAGGGGGGGTACTATGGCTACACCTTC. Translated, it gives CSVEGGYYGYTF.

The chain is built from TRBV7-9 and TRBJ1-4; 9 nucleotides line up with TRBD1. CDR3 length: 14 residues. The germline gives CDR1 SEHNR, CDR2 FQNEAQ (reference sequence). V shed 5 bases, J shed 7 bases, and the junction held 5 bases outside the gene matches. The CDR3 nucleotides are TGTGCCAGCAGCCAAGGACAGGGGAGTGAAAAACTGTTTTTT. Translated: CASSQGQGSEKLFF.

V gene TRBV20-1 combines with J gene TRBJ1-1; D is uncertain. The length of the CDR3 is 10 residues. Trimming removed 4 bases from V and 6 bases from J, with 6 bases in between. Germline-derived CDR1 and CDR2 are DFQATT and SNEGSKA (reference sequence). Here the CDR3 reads CSAKSAEAFF. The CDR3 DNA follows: TGCAGTGCTAAATCTGCTGAAGCTTTCTTT.

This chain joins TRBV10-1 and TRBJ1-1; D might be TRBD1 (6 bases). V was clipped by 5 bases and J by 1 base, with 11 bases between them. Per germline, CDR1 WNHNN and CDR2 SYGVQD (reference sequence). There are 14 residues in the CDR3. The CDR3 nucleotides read TGCGCCAGCAGTTTGGGACAAGGGAACACTGAAGCTTTCTTT. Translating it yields CASSLGQGNTEAFF.

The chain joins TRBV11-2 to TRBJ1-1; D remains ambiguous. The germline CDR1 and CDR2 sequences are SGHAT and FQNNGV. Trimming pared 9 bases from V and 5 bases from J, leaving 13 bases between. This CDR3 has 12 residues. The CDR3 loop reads CASGELGTEAFF. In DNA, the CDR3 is TGTGCCAGTGGGGAGTTGGGGACTGAAGCTTTCTTT.

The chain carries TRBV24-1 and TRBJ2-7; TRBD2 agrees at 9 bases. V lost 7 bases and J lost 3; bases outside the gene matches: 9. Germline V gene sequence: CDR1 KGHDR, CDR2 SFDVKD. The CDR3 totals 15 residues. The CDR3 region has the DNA TGTGCCACCAGCGCGACTAGCGGAGGTCTCTACGAGCAGTACTTC. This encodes CATSATSGGLYEQYF.

The CDR3 DNA reads TGTGCCAGCAGCAGCTCCGCGGTTGACTCTGGAAACACCATATATTTT. Protein sequence: CASSSSAVDSGNTIYF. The rearrangement links TRBV7-6 to TRBJ1-3; D unresolved. The CDR3 length is 16 residues. Between the trimmed V and J ends, which lost 5 bases and 0 bases, there was a span of 14 bases. CDR1 SGHVS and CDR2 FNYEAQ come from the germline V gene.

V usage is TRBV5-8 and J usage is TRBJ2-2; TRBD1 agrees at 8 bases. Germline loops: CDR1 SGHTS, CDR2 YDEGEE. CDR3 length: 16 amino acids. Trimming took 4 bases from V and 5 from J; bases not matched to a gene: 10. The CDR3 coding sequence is TGTGCCAGCAGCGACGGCAGGGGGCCGGATACCGGGGAGCTGTTTTTT. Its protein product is CASSDGRGPDTGELFF.

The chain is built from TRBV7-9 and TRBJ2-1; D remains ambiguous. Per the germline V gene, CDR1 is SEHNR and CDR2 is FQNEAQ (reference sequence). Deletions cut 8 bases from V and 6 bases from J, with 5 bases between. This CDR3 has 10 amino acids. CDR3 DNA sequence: TGTGCCAGCGCCGGCAATGAGCAGTTCTTC. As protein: CASAGNEQFF.

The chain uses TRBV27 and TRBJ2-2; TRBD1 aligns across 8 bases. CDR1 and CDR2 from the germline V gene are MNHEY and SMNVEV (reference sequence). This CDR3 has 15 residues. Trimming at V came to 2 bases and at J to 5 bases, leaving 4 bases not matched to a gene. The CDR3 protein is CASSLRTGLTGELFF. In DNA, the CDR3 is TGTGCCAGCAGTTTAAGGACAGGGCTTACCGGGGAGCTGTTTTTT.

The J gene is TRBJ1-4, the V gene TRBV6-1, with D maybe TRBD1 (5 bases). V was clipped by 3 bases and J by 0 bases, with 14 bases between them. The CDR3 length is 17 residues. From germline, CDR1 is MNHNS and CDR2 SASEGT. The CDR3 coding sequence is TGTGCCAGCAGTGACACCGTCGACAGATCAACTAATGAAAAACTGTTTTTT. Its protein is CASSDTVDRSTNEKLFF.

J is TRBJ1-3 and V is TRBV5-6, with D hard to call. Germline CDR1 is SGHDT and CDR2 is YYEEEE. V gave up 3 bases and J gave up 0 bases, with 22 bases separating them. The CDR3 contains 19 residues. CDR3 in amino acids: CASSSRDGLLESSGNTIYF. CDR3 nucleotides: TGTGCCAGCAGCTCGAGGGATGGACTCCTCGAAAGCTCTGGAAACACCATATATTTT.

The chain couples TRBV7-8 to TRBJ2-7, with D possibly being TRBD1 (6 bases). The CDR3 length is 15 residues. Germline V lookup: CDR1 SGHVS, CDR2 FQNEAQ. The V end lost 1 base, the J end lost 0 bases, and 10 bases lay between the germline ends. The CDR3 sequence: CASSLVRTVSYEQYF. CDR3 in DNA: TGTGCCAGCAGCTTAGTGAGGACAGTCTCCTACGAGCAGTACTTC.

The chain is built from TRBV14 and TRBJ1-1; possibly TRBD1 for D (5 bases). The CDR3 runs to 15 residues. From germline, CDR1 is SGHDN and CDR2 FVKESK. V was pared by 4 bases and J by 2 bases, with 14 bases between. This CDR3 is CASSLWGGLNTEAFF. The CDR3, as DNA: TGTGCCAGCAGCCTCTGGGGGGGACTTAACACTGAAGCTTTCTTT.

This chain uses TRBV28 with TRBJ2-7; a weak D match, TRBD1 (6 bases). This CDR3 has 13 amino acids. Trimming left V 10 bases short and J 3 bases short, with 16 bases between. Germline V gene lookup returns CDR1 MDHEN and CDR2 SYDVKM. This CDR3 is CATSEGQIYEQYF. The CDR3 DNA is TGTGCCACCTCCGAGGGACAAATCTACGAGCAGTACTTC.